The 21 T cell receptor beta chains below all came from one sample that was sequenced in a study of radiotherapy plus CTLA-4 blockade in lung cancer (dated by TCRdb to the late 2010s). Library generation was performed with the immunoSEQ multiplex PCR assay. Imported from immuneACCESS, the table was reduced by TCRdb to in-frame sequences with V and J called. These copies leave out some clones; in studies compared against another copy, an unresolved V gene accounts for under half, and the cause of the remainder is not known. The table for this sample lists about 76,000 clones; 60% to 85% of them were counted only once. Under 25% of the sample belongs to the ten largest clones. Material: peripheral blood, obtained from a patient treated with radiotherapy plus ipilimumab. These receptors were collected from a human donor with non-small cell lung cancer whose response to radiotherapy plus ipilimumab could not be evaluated. Some clones in this sample may be carry-over from other donors' samples.

The CDR3 loop is CSARDSYNEQFF. CDR3 sequence (DNA): TGCAGCGCCCGAGACAGCTACAATGAGCAGTTCTTC. The V call is TRBV29-1, the J call TRBJ2-1; D is perhaps TRBD1 (5 bases). The CDR3 loop spans 12 amino acids. Trimming removed 7 bases from V and 3 bases from J, with 10 bases in between. The V gene's germline CDR1 is SQVTM and CDR2 ANQGSEA.

The J gene is TRBJ2-7, the V gene TRBV5-6; TRBD2 matches 7 bases. The V segment lost 4 bases and the J segment 3 bases; nucleotides outside the gene matches: 4. The CDR3 totals 13 residues. CDR1 and CDR2 from the germline V gene are SGHDT and YYEEEE. The DNA of the CDR3 is TGTGCCAGCAGCCCCGGGACTAACTACGAGCAGTACTTC. As protein: CASSPGTNYEQYF.

This chain uses TRBV6-1 with TRBJ2-1, with D perhaps TRBD2 (6 bases). The CDR3 totals 14 residues. Germline lookup yields CDR1 MNHNS and CDR2 SASEGT. V shed 8 bases and J shed 4 bases, with 15 bases lying between them. This CDR3 reads CASEISGHYNEQFF. The DNA of the CDR3 is TGTGCCAGCGAAATCAGCGGGCATTACAATGAGCAGTTCTTC.

The sample holds a few counts of this clone. The chain recombines TRBV29-1 with TRBJ1-2; D might be TRBD1 (5 bases). This CDR3 spans 14 amino acids. With 5 bases removed from V and 6 bases from J, the gap between germline ends came to 19 bases. Looked up from germline, CDR1 is SQVTM and CDR2 is ANQGSEA. The CDR3 is CSVSTERTSHGYTF. Written as DNA, the CDR3 is TGCAGCGTTTCTACCGAAAGGACATCCCATGGCTACACCTTC.

The V call is TRBV11-1, the J call TRBJ1-1; a weak D match, TRBD1 (6 bases). Germline-derived CDR1 and CDR2 are SGHAT and FQDESV (reference sequence). The CDR3 sequence is 15 residues long. V shed 4 bases and J shed 0 bases, with 12 bases lying between them. The CDR3 DNA follows: TGTGCCAGCAGCTCCAGGGGCTCCATGAACACTGAAGCTTTCTTT. It codes for CASSSRGSMNTEAFF.

The genes are TRBV2 and TRBJ1-5; TRBD1 might be the D (5 bases). Germline CDR1 reads SNHLY; CDR2 reads FYNNEI. This CDR3 has 13 residues. Trimming removed 4 bases from V and 4 bases from J, with 8 bases in between. The DNA for the CDR3 is TGTGCCAGCAGTGGGGAGGGGAATCAGCCCCAGCATTTT. Amino acid sequence: CASSGEGNQPQHF.

This chain joins TRBV27 and TRBJ2-3; TRBD2 agrees at 13 bases. CDR1 MNHEY and CDR2 SMNVEV come from the germline V gene (reference sequence). J was trimmed by 3 bases and V by 7 bases; bases with no gene match: 7. CDR3 size: 16 residues. The CDR3 sequence is CASMKPGLAGTDTQYF. For the CDR3, the DNA is TGTGCCAGCATGAAACCGGGACTAGCGGGGACAGATACGCAGTATTTT.

V usage is TRBV27 and J usage is TRBJ2-7; TRBD1 might be the D (5 bases). The CDR3 totals 16 residues. Trimming pared 7 bases from V and 0 bases from J, leaving 19 bases between. CDR1 is MNHEY, CDR2 SMNVEV, per germline (reference sequence). CDR3: CASTRRAGISSYEQYF. In DNA form, the CDR3 reads TGTGCCAGCACCCGCCGGGCAGGGATAAGCTCCTACGAGCAGTACTTC.

This chain connects TRBV5-1 to TRBJ1-1; D not certain. Per the germline V gene, CDR1 is SGHRS and CDR2 is YFSETQ. The CDR3 is 15 amino acids. Trimming took off 0 bases at V and 0 bases at J, with 9 bases between the two ends. The chain's CDR3 is CASSLASIMNTEAFF. The CDR3 DNA reads TGCGCCAGCAGCTTGGCCTCTATCATGAACACTGAAGCTTTCTTT.

This rearrangement joins TRBV28 to TRBJ2-2; D possibly corresponds to TRBD1 (6 bases). Germline assignment: CDR1 MDHEN and CDR2 SYDVKM. The CDR3 has 14 amino acids. V was trimmed by 10 bases and J by 5 bases, leaving 17 bases between them. The CDR3 DNA reads as TGTGCCATCCCCTCTGGGGGCTTGACCGGGGAGCTGTTTTTT. This encodes CAIPSGGLTGELFF.

This chain connects TRBV5-1 to TRBJ2-5, with 8 bases identical to TRBD1. V shed 0 bases, J shed 4 bases, and the junction held 5 bases outside the gene matches. The CDR3 loop spans 15 amino acids. The germline V gene has CDR1 SGHRS and CDR2 YFSETQ. The CDR3 reads CASSLGTGTGETQYF. CDR3 nucleotides: TGCGCCAGCAGCTTGGGGACAGGGACAGGAGAGACCCAGTACTTC.

The rearrangement joins TRBV5-6 to TRBJ1-3; a weak D match, TRBD1 (6 bases). From germline, CDR1 is SGHDT and CDR2 YYEEEE. Trimming left V 4 bases short and J 0 bases short, with 17 bases between. The CDR3 runs to 17 residues. As DNA, the CDR3 is TGTGCCAGCAGCGAGACAGGTGACTTCATCTCTGGAAACACCATATATTTT. Its protein is CASSETGDFISGNTIYF. Supplemented by reference TRBV5-6 and TRBJ1-3, the full variable domain reads DAGVTQSPTHLIKTRGQQVTLRCSPKSGHDTVSWYQQALGQGPQFIFQYYEEEERQRGNFPDRFSGHQFPNYSSELNVNALLLGDSALYLCASSETGDFISGNTIYFGEGSWLTVV.

The chain couples TRBV7-9 to TRBJ1-1, with a possible D match to TRBD1 (5 bases). This CDR3 region has 15 residues. V dropped 1 base and J dropped 1 base, with 10 bases sitting between them. Germline V gene sequence: CDR1 SEHNR, CDR2 FQNEAQ (reference sequence). DNA for the CDR3: TGTGCCAGCAGCTTAGAGGCGGGGGGGAACACTGAAGCTTTCTTT. This translates into CASSLEAGGNTEAFF. Full variable domain (missing parts from reference TRBV7-9 and TRBJ1-1): DTGVSQNPRHKITKRGQNVTFRCDPISEHNRLYWYRQTLGQGPEFLTYFQNEAQLEKSRLLSDRFSAERPKGSFSTLEIQRTEQGDSAMYLCASSLEAGGNTEAFFGQGTRLTVV.

This clone was seen just once. The chain carries TRBV7-2 and TRBJ1-1; D is perhaps TRBD1 (5 bases). Trimming removed 1 base from V and 11 bases from J, with 11 bases in between. Germline V lookup: CDR1 SGHTA, CDR2 FQGNSA. The CDR3 is 12 amino acids. CDR3 DNA: TGTGCCAGCAGCTTAGTCGGCCGGGGGGCTTTCTTT. It is translated as CASSLVGRGAFF.

The chain is built from TRBV21-1 and TRBJ2-7; TRBD1, the D gene given by the table, was not confirmed from the DNA. TRBV21-1 constitutes a pseudogene. The CDR3 length is 16 residues. The CDR3 DNA is TGTGCCAGCGAGCTTCAGGGGCCACCCCCCCCCTACGAGCAGTACTTC. Its protein product is CASELQGPPPPYEQYF.

The genes are TRBV6-1 and TRBJ1-1; TRBD1 matches at 9 bases. J was trimmed by 4 bases and V by 4 bases; bases with no gene match: 1. The V gene's germline CDR1 is MNHNS and CDR2 SASEGT. The length of the CDR3 is 13 residues. The CDR3 loop reads CASSGTGATEAFF. CDR3 sequence (DNA): TGTGCCAGCAGTGGGACAGGGGCCACTGAAGCTTTCTTT.

The chain combines TRBV4-1 with TRBJ1-4; possibly TRBD1 for D (5 bases). The CDR3 totals 15 residues. Trimming removed 1 base at V and 5 bases at J, with 11 bases between. CDR1 and CDR2 from the germline V gene are MGHRA and YSYEKL. CDR3 protein: CASSQVLGQNEKLFF. The CDR3 coding sequence is TGCGCCAGCAGCCAAGTACTGGGGCAGAATGAAAAACTGTTTTTT.

V usage is TRBV7-2 and J usage is TRBJ2-7, with TRBD2 as a possible D gene (5 bases). Germline loops: CDR1 SGHTA, CDR2 FQGNSA. Trimming removed 1 base at V and 4 bases at J, with 11 bases between. The CDR3 contains 14 residues. The CDR3 coding sequence is TGTGCCAGCAGCTTAGTGGGCGGGCAGTACGAGCAGTACTTC. Protein sequence: CASSLVGGQYEQYF.

The J gene is TRBJ1-6, the V gene TRBV5-6; the D gene is possibly TRBD1 (6 bases). The ends were cut back, 4 bases at V and 5 bases at J, with 16 bases in the middle. The CDR3 spans 16 residues. Per germline, CDR1 SGHDT and CDR2 YYEEEE. This chain's CDR3 is CASSPGQYVDNSPLHF. For the CDR3, the DNA is TGTGCCAGCAGCCCCGGACAGTATGTGGATAATTCACCCCTCCACTTT. Looking up the rest from reference TRBV5-6 and TRBJ1-6 gives the full variable domain: DAGVTQSPTHLIKTRGQQVTLRCSPKSGHDTVSWYQQALGQGPQFIFQYYEEEERQRGNFPDRFSGHQFPNYSSELNVNALLLGDSALYLCASSPGQYVDNSPLHFGNGTRLTVT.

The chain recombines TRBV28 with TRBJ1-1; TRBD1 is a possible D gene (6 bases). Trimming cost V 2 bases and J 7 bases, with 14 bases left between them. The germline V gene has CDR1 MDHEN and CDR2 SYDVKM. The CDR3 consists of 14 residues. The CDR3 region has the DNA TGTGCCAGCAGTTTAAGGGGGGGGGACATTGAAGCTTTCTTT. Protein: CASSLRGGDIEAFF.

The rearrangement links TRBV5-1 to TRBJ2-1; TRBD1 agrees at 11 bases. Germline CDR1 SGHRS, CDR2 YFSETQ. The ends lost 7 bases at V and 8 bases at J; junction bases unmatched: 5. The CDR3 contains 13 residues. CDR3 loop: CASGQGAGDEQFF. The CDR3 DNA is TGCGCCAGCGGACAGGGGGCAGGCGATGAGCAGTTCTTC.